These T cell receptor beta chains were read from a single sample in a study of Ad26.COV2.S vaccination and SARS-CoV-2 variants. The method was immunoSEQ multiplex PCR; TCRdb's version includes in-frame clones alone and lacks a portion of them. The sample includes about 350,000 clones, about 88% seen only once; the top ten take 6.4%. The starting material was peripheral blood, obtained in a trial of Ad26.COV2.S vaccine versus placebo. Every receptor here comes from a person between 18 and 65 years old who received the Ad26.COV2.S COVID-19 vaccine or a placebo. CDR3s include the opening cysteine and the closing phenylalanine or tryptophan. The D gene is left open where the match is weak. The size entry is marked missing in some rows and otherwise reads once, few, many or a size class.

D | size | J | V | DNA | CDR3
- | - | TRBJ2-3 | TRBV18 | TGTGCCAGCTCGACAAACAGGGCTAGCATTTTGACAGATACGCAGTATTTT | CASSTNRASILTDTQYF
- | - | TRBJ2-2 | TRBV18 | TGTGCCAGCTCACCACGTATGTCCGCCGGGGAGCTGTTTTTT | CASSPRMSAGELFF
TRBD1 | - | TRBJ2-7 | TRBV7-9 | TGTGCCAGCAGCTTAACCCGACAGGGGGCTTCGTACTTC | CASSLTRQGASYF
- | - | TRBJ1-2 | TRBV7-9 | TGTGCCAGCAGTTCTTATACAGACTATGGCTACACCTTC | CASSSYTDYGYTF
TRBD2 | - | TRBJ2-1 | TRBV3-1/TRBV3-2 | TGTGCCAGCGGACTAGAGAACAATGAGCAGTTCTTC | CASGLENNEQFF
- | - | TRBJ2-5 | TRBV30 | TGTGCCTGGAGCCTAAAACAGGGATTCGAGACCCAGTACTTC | CAWSLKQGFETQYF
- | - | TRBJ2-3 | TRBV27 | TGTGCCAGCAGTCCCTGGGACTGGCGCACAGATACGCAGTATTTT | CASSPWDWRTDTQYF
- | - | TRBJ1-5 | TRBV6-5 | TGTGCCAGCCGGGACCGCGTAGGCAATCAGCCCCAGCATTTT | CASRDRVGNQPQHF
- | once | TRBJ1-1 | TRBV30 | TGTGCCTGGACTCCGCGCCCGCAGGGGAGGAACACTGAAGCTTTCTTT | CAWTPRPQGRNTEAFF
TRBD1 | - | TRBJ2-2 | TRBV7-9 | TGTGCCAGCAGCTTCGGGGGACAGGGTAACGGGGAGCTGTTTTTT | CASSFGGQGNGELFF
- | - | TRBJ1-3 | TRBV5-1 | TGCGCCAGCAGCCCACAGGTCTCTGGAAACACCATATATTTT | CASSPQVSGNTIYF
TRBD1 | once | TRBJ2-1 | TRBV2 | TGTGCCAGCAGCGGTCCCGGGACAGGGATTGTGGATGAGCAGTTCTTC | CASSGPGTGIVDEQFF
- | - | TRBJ1-1 | TRBV30 | TGTGCCTGGAGTGTAATCCAGGGTGCTTACATGAACACTGAAGCTTTCTTT | CAWSVIQGAYMNTEAFF
- | - | TRBJ1-2 | TRBV29-1 | TGCAGCGCCACAAAAGAGGGCGGGGGTGGCTACACCTTC | CSATKEGGGGYTF
- | - | TRBJ2-7 | TRBV6-2/TRBV6-3 | TGTGCCAGCAGCCCCGGGACTTACGAGCAGTACTTC | CASSPGTYEQYF
- | - | TRBJ1-1 | TRBV11-1 | TGTGCCAGCAGCTTAGTATCGCGGGAAGCTTTCTTT | CASSLVSREAFF
- | - | TRBJ1-2 | TRBV7-3 | TGTGCCAGCAGCCTCTCCAGTGGGGATAACTATGGCTACACCTTC | CASSLSSGDNYGYTF
- | once | TRBJ2-1 | TRBV5-6 | TGTGCCAGCAGCTTGGGGGGCGGAGACTACAATGAGCAGTTCTTC | CASSLGGGDYNEQFF
- | - | TRBJ2-1 | TRBV9 | TGTGCCAGCAGCGTAGAATTCTTGGGAAGTGAGCAGTTCTTC | CASSVEFLGSEQFF
- | - | TRBJ2-1 | TRBV7-2 | TGTGCCAGCAGCTTAGTGGCAGGGGCCGATGAGCAGTTCTTC | CASSLVAGADEQFF
- | - | TRBJ2-2 | TRBV5-6 | TGTGCCAGCAGCCCCCGACAGGCCCGATGGGCCGGGGAGCTGTTTTTT | CASSPRQARWAGELFF
TRBD2 | - | TRBJ2-7 | TRBV9 | TGTGCCAGCTCCCCGGCCAGCGGGGGGGACAACGAGCAGTACTTC | CASSPASGGDNEQYF
TRBD1 | - | TRBJ2-2 | TRBV5-4 | TGTGCCAGCAGCACAGGGGGCACCGGCGGGGAGCTGTTTTTT | CASSTGGTGGELFF
- | few | TRBJ1-5 | TRBV9 | TGTGCCAGCAGCGTAGAGGGCAGCCAGCAGCCCCAGCATTTT | CASSVEGSQQPQHF
TRBD2 | - | TRBJ2-3 | TRBV18 | TGTGCCAGCTCATCCACCGGCTTGGGAGGGATCACAGATACGCAGTATTTT | CASSSTGLGGITDTQYF
- | - | TRBJ2-7 | TRBV15 | TGTGCCACCAGCAGAGATCGGGCGTCGGGCGACGAGCAGTACTTC | CATSRDRASGDEQYF
TRBD2 | - | TRBJ2-2 | TRBV6-6 | TGTGCCAGCAGTCGGACTAGCGGGAGAACTAAGAACACCGGGGAGCTGTTTTTT | CASSRTSGRTKNTGELFF